This T cell receptor beta chain was sequenced in a study of CD8+ T cells in alopecia areata. Whole-study findings and limits: Clonality was higher in lesional than normal scalp, especially in alopecia totalis/universalis.

Obtained from alopecia areata patients were lesional scalp punch biopsies along with peripheral blood. Starting from PBMCs, sorting isolated CD4+ and CD8+ T cells. About this clone itself: Its target is not known.

As the sequencing template, cDNA was produced by extracting RNA and reverse transcribing it. Data came from immunoSEQ multiplex PCR; TCRdb stores just in-frame clones and leaves some out. The data show 150,000 or so clones, with roughly 64% seen just once and approximately 6.5% held by the top ten. This receptor was identified in a human donor with alopecia areata. Sample: CD4+ T cells sorted from blood, taken at week 0.

CDR3 bases: TGTGCCAGCAGCGTAGTTGGTGGGCCCCAGCATTTT. Its protein is CASSVVGGPQHF. The rearrangement joins TRBV9 to TRBJ1-5; the D is unclear. From germline, CDR1 is SGDLS and CDR2 YYNGEE. V lost 0 bases to trimming and J lost 9 bases, with 7 bases between them. This CDR3 is 12 amino acids long.